A selection of T cell receptor beta chains follows, all from one sample in a study of T cells in Graves' hyperthyroidism and ophthalmopathy. TCRdb ran MiXCR on the multiplex PCR reads and lists one entry per CDR3 protein. The data show a few hundred thousand distinct CDR3 sequences, about 18% seen once. The specimen was blood. The receptors originated from a man between 18 and 35 years old with Graves' ophthalmopathy. CDR3s include the opening cysteine and the closing phenylalanine or tryptophan. The D gene is left open where the match is weak. The size of a clone is reported for some rows only, either as once, few or many, or as a class for expanded clones.

abundance	d_gene	v_gene	len	j_gene	CDR3aa	CDR3nt
NA	NA	TRBV12-3/TRBV12-4	20	TRBJ2-7	CASSFHDRDIVTPHIYEQYF	TGTGCCAGCAGTTTCCACGACCGGGACATAGTAACCCCCCACATATACGAGCAGTACTTC
many	NA	TRBV2	11	TRBJ2-1	CASSGGNEQFF	TGTGCCAGCAGTGGAGGCAATGAGCAGTTCTTC
few	NA	TRBV20-1	14	TRBJ2-7	CSARYMGHTYEQYF	TGCAGTGCTAGGTACATGGGCCACACCTACGAGCAGTACTTC
many	NA	TRBV5-4	15	TRBJ1-1	CASSLTGKMNTEAFF	TGTGCCAGCAGCTTGACAGGTAAAATGAACACTGAAGCTTTCTTT
few	NA	TRBV7-8	12	TRBJ1-2	CAARGASYGYTF	TGTGCCGCGCGGGGGGCAAGCTATGGCTACACCTTC
many	TRBD2	TRBV12-3/TRBV12-4	13	TRBJ2-5	CASRPREGKTQYF	TGTGCCAGCAGACCTAGGGAGGGGAAGACCCAGTACTTC
many	NA	TRBV3-1	14	TRBJ1-2	CASSQDHEVYGYTF	TGTGCCAGCAGCCAAGATCACGAAGTCTATGGCTACACCTTC
few	NA	TRBV25-1	15	TRBJ1-1	CASSDPRQGDTEAFF	TGTGCCAGCAGTGATCCTCGGCAGGGCGATACTGAAGCTTTCTTT
many	NA	TRBV24-1	13	TRBJ1-2	CATSDYREYGYTF	TGTGCCACCAGTGATTACAGGGAGTATGGCTACACCTTC
few	NA	TRBV4-1	15	TRBJ1-6	CASSQDATSNSPLHF	TGCGCCAGCAGCCAAGATGCAACAAGCAATTCACCCCTCCACTTT
NA	NA	TRBV15	16	TRBJ2-3	CAASRERNRAEDTQYF	TGTGCCGCCAGCAGAGAACGGAACAGGGCGGAGGATACGCAGTATTTT
NA	NA	TRBV25-1	14	TRBJ1-1	CASSPVRAGPQAFF	TGTGCCAGCAGTCCCGTCAGGGCAGGACCGCAAGCTTTCTTT
few	NA	TRBV27	15	TRBJ2-7	CASRPYPATSYEQYF	TGTGCCAGCCGCCCCTACCCGGCTACCTCCTACGAGCAGTACTTC
many	NA	TRBV3-1	15	TRBJ2-1	CASSLRGHGYNEQFF	TGTGCCAGCAGCCTTAGGGGACATGGATACAATGAGCAGTTCTTC
few	NA	TRBV19	15	TRBJ1-4	CASSPPLQARGKLFF	TGTGCCAGTAGCCCTCCCCTACAGGCCAGGGGAAAACTGTTTTTT
NA	NA	TRBV6-1	14	TRBJ2-7	CASRPRTSLYEQYF	TGTGCCAGCAGACCTAGGACAAGTCTCTACGAGCAGTACTTC
few	TRBD1	TRBV5-8	14	TRBJ1-1	CASRPDRVSTEAFF	TGTGCCAGCAGACCGGACAGGGTGAGCACTGAAGCTTTCTTT
many	NA	TRBV28	14	TRBJ1-6	CASSLGQSNSPLHF	TGTGCCAGCAGTTTGGGGCAGAGTAATTCACCCCTCCACTTT
once	TRBD2	TRBV15	17	TRBJ2-7	CATSSPGSSGGRDEQYF	TGTGCCACCAGCAGTCCGGGCTCTAGCGGGGGGAGGGATGAGCAGTACTTC
NA	NA	TRBV6-2/TRBV6-3	12	TRBJ2-7	CASSSTIYEQYF	TGTGCCAGCAGTTCCACCATCTACGAGCAGTACTTC
few	NA	TRBV7-9	14	TRBJ2-2	CASSPYGVTGELFF	TGTGCCAGCAGCCCCTATGGGGTCACCGGGGAGCTGTTTTTT
many	NA	TRBV6-1	11	TRBJ2-1	CASGIYNEQFF	TGTGCCAGCGGGATTTACAATGAGCAGTTCTTC
few	NA	TRBV7-2	12	TRBJ1-2	CASTVGVGGYTF	TGTGCCAGCACCGTGGGGGTTGGCGGCTACACCTTC
few	NA	TRBV27	13	TRBJ1-1	CASTHGGGTEAFF	TGTGCCAGCACCCACGGGGGGGGCACTGAAGCTTTCTTT
many	NA	TRBV5-1	14	TRBJ1-2	CASSISTALYGYTF	TGCGCCAGCAGCATTTCGACAGCTCTCTATGGCTACACCTTC
many	NA	TRBV5-1	13	TRBJ1-1	CASSPIAGPEAFF	TGCGCCAGCAGCCCAATAGCCGGGCCTGAAGCTTTCTTT
many	TRBD1	TRBV12-3/TRBV12-4	14	TRBJ1-6	CASGLGQPNSPLHF	TGTGCCAGCGGGTTGGGACAGCCTAATTCACCCCTCCACTTT
many	TRBD1	TRBV29-1	13	TRBJ2-7	CSAGTGTGGEQYF	TGCAGCGCTGGAACCGGGACAGGAGGCGAGCAGTACTTC
NA	TRBD2	TRBV6-2/TRBV6-3	17	TRBJ2-1	CASSHPKGLAGANEQFF	TGTGCCAGCAGTCACCCGAAAGGACTAGCGGGAGCCAATGAGCAGTTCTTC
many	TRBD2	TRBV7-3	17	TRBJ2-3	CASSLGGRGGSTDTQYF	TGTGCCAGCAGCTTAGGGGGGCGGGGGGGATCCACAGATACGCAGTATTTT
many	NA	TRBV12-3/TRBV12-4	16	TRBJ2-2	CASSTAGTRATGELFF	TGTGCCAGCAGTACCGCCGGGACAAGAGCCACCGGGGAGCTGTTTTTT
many	NA	TRBV7-8	14	TRBJ1-2	CASRPPGGSGGYTF	TGTGCCAGCAGGCCACCCGGGGGTAGCGGTGGCTACACCTTC
NA	TRBD1	TRBV18	19	TRBJ1-5	CASSPGETGGVRSNQPQHF	TGTGCCAGCTCACCGGGGGAGACAGGGGGCGTTCGAAGCAATCAGCCCCAGCATTTT
few	TRBD1	TRBV4-1	15	TRBJ1-2	CASSQRMTGSYGYTF	TGCGCCAGCAGCCAAAGAATGACAGGGAGCTATGGCTACACCTTC
many	TRBD1	TRBV3-1	15	TRBJ2-5	CASSQQHGQAGTQYF	TGTGCCAGCAGCCAACAACATGGACAGGCGGGGACCCAGTACTTC
many	NA	TRBV28	15	TRBJ1-5	CATNTNRRSNQPQHF	TGTGCCACCAATACAAATCGACGGAGCAATCAGCCCCAGCATTTT
few	NA	TRBV18	16	TRBJ2-7	CASSPFTSGGSYEQYF	TGTGCCAGCTCACCCTTTACGTCCGGTGGATCCTACGAGCAGTACTTC
NA	NA	TRBV24-1	16	TRBJ1-2	CATSKGGYSGNYGYTF	TGTGCCACCAGTAAGGGGGGTTACTCTGGTAACTATGGCTACACCTTC
many	TRBD1	TRBV27	18	TRBJ2-2	CASSPNSGTGQNTGELFF	TGTGCCAGCAGTCCCAACTCCGGGACAGGGCAAAACACCGGGGAGCTGTTTTTT
many	TRBD2	TRBV6-6	17	TRBJ2-7	CASSYSGVSSGGYEQYF	TGTGCCAGCAGTTACTCGGGGGTTTCTAGCGGGGGCTACGAGCAGTACTTC
many	TRBD2	TRBV20-1	13	TRBJ2-3	CSAAGTSTDTQYF	TGCAGTGCAGCGGGGACCAGCACAGATACGCAGTATTTT
NA	TRBD2	TRBV9	15	TRBJ2-2	CASSRDYTPDGELFF	TGTGCCAGCAGCCGGGACTACACGCCGGACGGGGAGCTGTTTTTT
NA	TRBD1	TRBV11-3	16	TRBJ2-7	CASSLDRTGGSYEQYF	TGTGCCAGCAGCTTAGATCGGACAGGGGGCTCCTACGAGCAGTACTTC
many	NA	TRBV10-3	13	TRBJ1-1	CAISSDVNTEAFF	TGTGCCATCAGCTCCGACGTGAACACTGAAGCTTTCTTT
many	TRBD1	TRBV14	16	TRBJ1-2	CASSQIVGQDNYGYTF	TGTGCCAGCAGCCAAATCGTGGGACAGGATAACTATGGCTACACCTTC
many	TRBD2	TRBV3-1	14	TRBJ2-7	CASSQSGGPYEQYF	TGTGCCAGCAGCCAAAGCGGGGGGCCCTACGAGCAGTACTTC
many	TRBD2	TRBV28	14	TRBJ2-3	CASGSSGLTDTQYF	TGTGCCAGCGGTTCTAGCGGACTCACAGATACGCAGTATTTT
many	NA	TRBV7-9	15	TRBJ2-3	CASSQIQGGGGTQYF	TGTGCCAGCAGCCAAATACAGGGCGGTGGCGGGACGCAGTATTTT
many	TRBD2	TRBV3-1	14	TRBJ2-1	CASRGTSGVNEQFF	TGTGCCAGCAGAGGGACTAGCGGGGTCAATGAGCAGTTCTTC
NA	NA	TRBV5-6	11	TRBJ2-7	CASSLGQEQYF	TGTGCCAGCAGCCTAGGACAGGAGCAGTACTTC
NA	TRBD1	TRBV19	15	TRBJ1-5	CASSTATGGNQPQHF	TGTGCCAGTAGTACTGCGACAGGGGGCAATCAGCCCCAGCATTTT
many	TRBD2	TRBV7-2	15	TRBJ2-3	CASSSSGGGADTQYF	TGTGCCAGCAGCTCTAGCGGGGGGGGGGCGGATACGCAGTATTTT
many	TRBD1	TRBV2	15	TRBJ2-2	CASSPDRVRTGELFF	TGTGCCAGCAGTCCGGACAGGGTCCGAACCGGGGAGCTGTTTTTT